Listed below are T cell receptor beta chains from one sample, sequenced in a study of CD8+CD57+ T cells in acquired aplastic anemia. In TCRdb, the reads were re-called with MiXCR into one record per CDR3 protein. This table holds 200,000 to 250,000 distinct CDR3 sequences, roughly 33% found once. Material for sequencing was sorted CD4+, CD8+, or CD8+CD57+ T cells (not recorded which) from PBMCs. These receptors all come from a human donor in good health, serving as a control. The CDR3 runs from the conserved cysteine through the conserved F or W. A D gene is named only where the DNA matches it firmly. Part of the rows lack a size; the others show once, few, many or a class for expanded clones.

D gene	V gene	J gene	clone size	CDR3 protein	CDR3 DNA
.	TRBV11-2	TRBJ2-3	few	CASSLEVRTYTQYF	TGTGCCAGCAGCTTAGAGGTCAGGACCTACACGCAGTATTTT
.	TRBV18	TRBJ1-1	few	CASSPSAANTEAFF	TGTGCCAGCTCCCCTTCGGCGGCGAACACTGAAGCTTTCTTT
TRBD2	TRBV20-1	TRBJ2-4	.	CSASLPGLAAENIQYF	TGCAGTGCTAGTTTACCGGGACTAGCGGCTGAAAACATTCAGTACTTC
.	TRBV7-9	TRBJ1-1	many	CASILTGTEAFF	TGTGCCAGCATCCTAACCGGGACTGAAGCTTTCTTT
TRBD1	TRBV5-1	TRBJ1-2	few	CASSGGQGDGYTF	TGCGCCAGCAGCGGGGGACAGGGGGATGGCTACACCTTC
.	TRBV2	TRBJ2-3	.	CASSEGAVTDTQYF	TGTGCCAGCAGTGAAGGAGCGGTAACAGATACGCAGTATTTT
TRBD2	TRBV12-3/TRBV12-4	TRBJ2-3	many	CASSHSGRSDTQYF	TGTGCCAGCAGCCATAGCGGGAGGTCCGATACGCAGTATTTT
TRBD1	TRBV19	TRBJ1-2	.	CASSGQGLYGYTF	TGTGCCAGTAGTGGACAGGGATTATATGGCTACACCTTC
TRBD1	TRBV27	TRBJ1-2	few	CASSRQGEGYGYTF	TGTGCCAGCAGCCGACAGGGGGAAGGCTATGGCTACACCTTC
.	TRBV3-1	TRBJ2-3	.	CASSTRASIGTDTQYF	TGTGCCAGCAGTACAAGAGCTAGCATCGGCACAGATACGCAGTATTTT
TRBD2	TRBV10-3	TRBJ2-1	.	CASSGRAPDEQFF	TGTGCCTCTAGCGGGAGGGCCCCCGATGAGCAGTTCTTC
.	TRBV2	TRBJ2-3	.	CANQTGTGPDTQYF	TGTGCCAACCAGACCGGGACGGGTCCAGATACGCAGTATTTT
.	TRBV2	TRBJ1-2	.	CASSGLAGLDGYTF	TGTGCCAGCAGTGGATTGGCAGGGTTAGATGGCTACACCTTC
TRBD2	TRBV10-1	TRBJ2-1	many	CASSDGVAGHSYNEQFF	TGCGCCAGCAGTGACGGGGTAGCGGGGCACTCCTACAATGAGCAGTTCTTC
TRBD2	TRBV2	TRBJ2-2	many	CASSSRGRDGELFF	TGTGCCAGCAGTTCGCGGGGGAGGGACGGGGAGCTGTTTTTT
TRBD1	TRBV29-1	TRBJ1-2	few	CSVEDRVGLYRYTF	TGCAGCGTCGAGGACAGGGTGGGCCTCTATCGCTACACCTTC
TRBD2	TRBV20-1	TRBJ2-1	many	CSARLAGGSNEQFF	TGCAGTGCTAGACTAGCGGGGGGAAGCAATGAGCAGTTCTTC
.	TRBV12-3/TRBV12-4	TRBJ1-5	many	CASSQRPVSNQPQHF	TGTGCCAGCAGCCAAAGACCAGTGAGCAATCAGCCCCAGCATTTT
TRBD2	TRBV6-6	TRBJ2-7	.	CASSRGGVGYEQYF	TGTGCCAGCAGTCGCGGGGGGGTAGGATACGAGCAGTACTTC
.	TRBV10-3	TRBJ1-5	many	CAITGTYNQPQHF	TGTGCCATCACCGGGACGTACAATCAGCCCCAGCATTTT
.	TRBV24-1	TRBJ1-2	many	CATSDTTGHGYTF	TGTGCCACCAGTGATACTACAGGGCATGGCTACACCTTC
.	TRBV20-1	TRBJ2-3	many	CSADAPQRDTQYF	TGCAGTGCTGACGCTCCCCAGAGGGATACGCAGTATTTT
.	TRBV30	TRBJ1-2	.	CAWSGRELLNYGYTF	TGTGCCTGGAGCGGTAGGGAGCTGCTTAACTATGGCTACACCTTC
.	TRBV25-1	TRBJ1-2	.	CASSEGQRYGYTF	TGTGCCAGCAGTGAAGGACAACGCTATGGCTACACCTTC
TRBD1	TRBV2	TRBJ2-3	few	CASLHWTGSYEQYF	TGTGCCAGTCTCCATTGGACAGGCAGCTACGAGCAGTATTTT
.	TRBV5-4	TRBJ2-2	.	CASSLGISMGTLNTGELFF	TGTGCCAGCAGCTTGGGGATTTCGATGGGGACACTTAACACCGGGGAGCTGTTTTTT
TRBD2	TRBV5-1	TRBJ2-7	.	CASSPVGGTSGNVYEQYF	TGCGCCAGCAGCCCGGTTGGGGGAACTAGCGGGAATGTATACGAGCAGTACTTC
.	TRBV2	TRBJ1-5	.	CASTFKGLNQPQHF	TGTGCCAGCACCTTTAAGGGATTAAATCAGCCCCAGCATTTT
.	TRBV19	TRBJ2-6	.	CASSMVGANVLTF	TGTGCCAGTAGTATGGTTGGGGCCAACGTCCTGACTTTC
.	TRBV5-1	TRBJ2-5	.	CASSLNQETQYF	TGCGCCAGCAGCTTAAACCAAGAGACCCAGTACTTC
TRBD2	TRBV7-6	TRBJ2-1	.	CASSSFNLQETSGRFNEQFF	TGTGCCAGCAGCTCCTTTAACCTCCAAGAGACTAGCGGGAGGTTCAATGAGCAGTTCTTC
TRBD1	TRBV10-3	TRBJ2-2	.	CASSLLRTGPINTGELFF	TGTGCCAGCAGTCTCCTACGGACAGGCCCGATTAACACCGGGGAGCTGTTTTTT
.	TRBV19	TRBJ2-1	.	CASSTPDGASYNEQFF	TGTGCCAGTAGTACCCCGGACGGAGCTTCCTACAATGAGCAGTTCTTC
TRBD1	TRBV7-2	TRBJ2-7	many	CASSLQTGSYEQYF	TGTGCCAGCAGCCTACAGACAGGGAGCTACGAGCAGTACTTC
.	TRBV25-1	TRBJ2-1	once	CASSEVGTDHNEQFF	TGTGCCAGCAGTGAGGTGGGGACGGACCACAATGAGCAGTTCTTC
.	TRBV20-1	TRBJ2-1	many	CSASPSSASLWNEQFF	TGCAGTGCCTCCCCGTCTTCGGCCAGCTTGTGGAATGAGCAGTTCTTC
TRBD1	TRBV19	TRBJ1-1	.	CASRDRGTLNTEAFF	TGTGCCAGTAGGGACAGGGGGACACTGAACACTGAAGCTTTCTTT
.	TRBV5-6	TRBJ2-1	few	CASSLASLVRNGQFF	TGTGCCAGCAGCTTGGCTAGCCTTGTAAGGAATGGGCAGTTCTTC
.	TRBV7-8	TRBJ2-5	many	CASSSGNAASTQETQYF	TGTGCCAGCAGCTCCGGGAATGCAGCATCTACTCAAGAGACCCAGTACTTC
.	TRBV2	TRBJ1-1	.	CASSPRLQDKEAFF	TGTGCCAGCTCACCTAGATTACAGGACAAGGAAGCTTTCTTT
.	TRBV2	TRBJ1-4	.	CASSEGRGEKLFF	TGTGCCAGCAGTGAGGGGCGGGGGGAAAAACTGTTTTTT
TRBD1	TRBV12-3/TRBV12-4	TRBJ1-5	many	CASSPASGTVRVGQPQHF	TGTGCCAGCAGTCCAGCCTCCGGGACAGTCCGCGTTGGGCAGCCCCAGCATTTT
TRBD1	TRBV12-3/TRBV12-4	TRBJ1-3	.	CASRRQGATGNTIYF	TGTGCCAGCAGAAGACAGGGGGCAACTGGAAACACCATATATTTT
TRBD2	TRBV20-1	TRBJ2-3	.	CSAPRLVAGFTDTQYF	TGCAGTGCACCCCGGTTGGTAGCGGGTTTCACAGATACGCAGTATTTT
.	TRBV2	TRBJ1-2	.	CASSDRFRSSGYTF	TGTGCCAGCAGCGATCGGTTCAGATCGAGTGGCTACACCTTC
.	TRBV9	TRBJ1-2	.	CASSHSLNYGYTF	TGTGCCAGCAGCCATTCTCTAAACTATGGCTACACCTTC
TRBD2	TRBV20-1	TRBJ2-3	few	CSTIGLAGGTDTQYF	TGCAGTACGATTGGGCTAGCGGGGGGCACAGATACGCAGTATTTT
.	TRBV10-3	TRBJ1-1	.	CAISSANTEAFF	TGTGCCATCAGTTCGGCGAACACTGAAGCTTTCTTT
TRBD1	TRBV10-3	TRBJ2-5	many	CAISGTEIQETQYF	TGTGCCATCAGCGGGACAGAAATACAAGAGACCCAGTACTTC
.	TRBV10-2	TRBJ1-2	many	CASSESWLVGGYTF	TGCGCCAGCAGTGAGTCTTGGTTAGTCGGTGGCTACACCTTC
TRBD1	TRBV12-5	TRBJ1-1	.	CASATGQGGTEAFF	TGTGCTAGTGCTACTGGACAGGGGGGCACTGAAGCTTTCTTT
.	TRBV5-6	TRBJ2-3	.	CASRSRALGTDTQYF	TGTGCCAGCCGCTCCAGGGCATTAGGCACAGATACGCAGTATTTT
TRBD2	TRBV15	TRBJ2-7	many	CATSRGVTSGSSYEQYF	TGTGCCACCAGCAGGGGGGTCACTAGCGGGAGCTCCTACGAGCAGTACTTC
.	TRBV10-1	TRBJ1-2	many	CASSADSLGRSGYTF	TGCGCCAGCAGTGCGGACAGCCTGGGTCGTAGTGGCTACACCTTC
.	TRBV7-3	TRBJ2-1	many	CASSLTLAAWGGEQFF	TGTGCCAGCAGCTTAACCTTGGCTGCGTGGGGTGGGGAGCAGTTCTTC
.	TRBV2	TRBJ2-7	.	CASSVELGFYEQYF	TGTGCCAGCAGTGTGGAGCTGGGATTCTACGAGCAGTACTTC
.	TRBV19	TRBJ2-5	.	CASSGGETQYF	TGTGCCAGTAGTGGTGGAGAGACCCAGTACTTC
TRBD2	TRBV30	TRBJ2-5	.	CAWRTTSAQETQYF	TGTGCCTGGAGGACGACTAGCGCACAAGAGACCCAGTACTTC
TRBD2	TRBV19	TRBJ2-1	.	CASSLTSGVYNEQFF	TGTGCCAGTAGTCTGACTAGCGGGGTCTACAATGAGCAGTTCTTC